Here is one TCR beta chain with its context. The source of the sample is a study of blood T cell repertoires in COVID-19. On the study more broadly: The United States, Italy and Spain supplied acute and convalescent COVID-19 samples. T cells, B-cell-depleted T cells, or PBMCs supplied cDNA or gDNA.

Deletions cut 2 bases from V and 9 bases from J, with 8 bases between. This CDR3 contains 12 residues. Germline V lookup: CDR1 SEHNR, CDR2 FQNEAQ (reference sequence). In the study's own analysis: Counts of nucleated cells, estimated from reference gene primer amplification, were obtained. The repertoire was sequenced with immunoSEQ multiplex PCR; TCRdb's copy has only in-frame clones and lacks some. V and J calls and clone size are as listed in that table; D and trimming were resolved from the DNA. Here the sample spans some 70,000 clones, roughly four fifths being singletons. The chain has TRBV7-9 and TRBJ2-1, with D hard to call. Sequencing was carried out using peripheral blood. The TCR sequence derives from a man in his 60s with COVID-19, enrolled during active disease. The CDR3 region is CASSLSEIEQFF. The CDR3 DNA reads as TGTGCCAGCAGCTTAAGTGAGATTGAGCAGTTCTTC.